This entry concerns a single TCR beta chain. This entry is derived from a study of CD8+CD57+ T cells in acquired aplastic anemia. Looking at the study overall: CD4+ cell libraries from healthy donors averaged about 10 million reads.

The CDR3 runs 13 residues. V lost 9 bases to trimming and J lost 0 bases, with 9 bases between them. The germline CDR1 and CDR2 sequences are MGHDK and SYGVNS. For CDR3 and TCR beta VDJ profiling, genomic DNA was the template used. In TCRdb, the reads were re-called with MiXCR into one record per CDR3 protein. The repertoire consists of about 160,000 distinct CDR3 sequences, with approximately 44% occurring once and the leading ten covering approximately 1%. Sequences were obtained from sorted CD4+, CD8+, or CD8+CD57+ T cells (not recorded which) from PBMCs. The genes are TRBV25-1 and TRBJ1-3; D ambiguous. This clonotype was obtained from a human donor in good health. The CDR3 loop reads CASFWDSGNTIYF. CDR3 sequence (DNA): TGTGCCAGTTTTTGGGACTCTGGAAACACCATATATTTT.